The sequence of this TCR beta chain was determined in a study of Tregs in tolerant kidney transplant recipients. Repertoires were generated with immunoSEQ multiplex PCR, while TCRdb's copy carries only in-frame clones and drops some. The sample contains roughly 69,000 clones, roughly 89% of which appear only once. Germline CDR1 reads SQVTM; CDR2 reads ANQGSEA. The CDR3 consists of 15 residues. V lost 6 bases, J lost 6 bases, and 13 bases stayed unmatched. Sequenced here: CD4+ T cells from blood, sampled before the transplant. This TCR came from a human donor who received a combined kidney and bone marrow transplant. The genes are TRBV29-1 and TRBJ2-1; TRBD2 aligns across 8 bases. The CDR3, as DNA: TGCAGCGTGACACCAATTAGCGGGACGGTCAATGAGCAGTTCTTC. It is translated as CSVTPISGTVNEQFF.